This T cell receptor (beta chain) was captured in a study of cytomegalovirus exposure and HLA in healthy donors. Study summary: Earlier results showed roughly 120 million unique TCR beta sequences derived from roughly 200 million T cells. General observations from the study: A later analysis revealed that TCR association rates differed between HLA loci, peaking at DRB1 and bottoming out at HLA-C.

As to this clone: Its matching antigen is unknown.

Trimming cost V 1 base and J 5 bases; bases outside gene matches: 8. Looked up from germline, CDR1 is SGDLS and CDR2 is YYNGEE. The CDR3 extends over 17 amino acids. Vbeta (60) and Jbeta (13) primers were used in the PCR. In the original workflow: As a later analysis found, there were 70 million to 100 million unique TCR beta chains, of which some 10 million were shared. Profiling relied on immunoSEQ multiplex PCR, and the TCRdb table lists in-frame clones only, not all of them. The V and J calls and clone size are taken from that table; D and trimming were inferred from the DNA. The table shows 150,000 or so clones, with about 79% occurring only once.

The gene calls are TRBV9 and TRBJ2-7; 14 bases fit TRBD2. Sequencing was performed on PBMCs. This TCR came from a woman between 50 and 59 years old in good health and CMV-seropositive. The CDR3 sequence is CASSVYAGLAGGNEQYF. For the CDR3, the DNA is TGTGCCAGCAGCGTATATGCTGGACTAGCGGGAGGAAACGAGCAGTACTTC.